The source of this T cell receptor beta chain is a study of tumor-infiltrating lymphocytes in primary liver carcinoma. Extraction also yielded germline DNA, while blood RNA was obtained from unsorted whole blood. The CDR3 length is 12 residues. Germline CDR1 reads ENHRY; CDR2 reads SYGVKD. A constant-region primer served to make TCR beta cDNA from roughly 500 ng total RNA. It was through three nested multiplex PCR rounds of slightly modified ARM-PCR that TCR beta libraries arose. For around 10 cycles apiece, the opening two PCR rounds ran with TRBV1-TRBV30 forward primers and a C-beta reverse primer. TCRdb itself ran the multiplex PCR reads through MiXCR, one entry per CDR3 protein. The sample lists 330,000 or so distinct CDR3 sequences, less than 65% occurring once. Note on this clonotype: An end of the junction differs from the germline gene, which may be a read error.

This chain joins TRBV10-3 and TRBJ2-3, with 8 bases lining up with TRBD2. The specimen was peripheral blood. This TCR derives from a man between 40 and 49 years old with primary liver carcinoma and hepatitis B virus infection. CDR3 region: CAISGSTDAQYF. The CDR3 DNA follows: TGTGCCATAAGCGGGAGCACAGATGCGCAGTATTTT.